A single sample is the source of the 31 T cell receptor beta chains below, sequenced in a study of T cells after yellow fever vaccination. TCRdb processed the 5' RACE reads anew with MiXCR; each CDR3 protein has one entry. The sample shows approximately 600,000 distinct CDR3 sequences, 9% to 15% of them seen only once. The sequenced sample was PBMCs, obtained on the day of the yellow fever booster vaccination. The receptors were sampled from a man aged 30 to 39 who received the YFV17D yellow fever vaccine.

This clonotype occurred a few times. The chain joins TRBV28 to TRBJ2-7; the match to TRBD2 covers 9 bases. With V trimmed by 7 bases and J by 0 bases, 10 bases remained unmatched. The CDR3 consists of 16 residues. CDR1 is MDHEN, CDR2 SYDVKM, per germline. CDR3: CASISSGVGSSYEQYF. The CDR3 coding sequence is TGTGCCAGCATTTCTAGCGGGGTCGGAAGCTCCTACGAGCAGTACTTC.

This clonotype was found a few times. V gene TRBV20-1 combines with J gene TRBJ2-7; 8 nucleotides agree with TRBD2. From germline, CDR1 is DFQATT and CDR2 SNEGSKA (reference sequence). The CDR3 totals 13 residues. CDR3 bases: TGCAGCTCTTCGGGACTAGAAACCTACGAGCAGTACTTC. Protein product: CSSSGLETYEQYF.

This CDR3 is CASSATGIDYGYTF. The CDR3 DNA reads TGTGCCAGCAGCGCGACAGGGATCGACTATGGCTACACCTTC. This chain links TRBV7-9 with TRBJ1-2; 7 bases align to TRBD1. V was clipped by 5 bases and J by 3 bases; unmatched bases: 6. This CDR3 has 14 residues. Looked up from germline, CDR1 is SEHNR and CDR2 is FQNEAQ (reference sequence).

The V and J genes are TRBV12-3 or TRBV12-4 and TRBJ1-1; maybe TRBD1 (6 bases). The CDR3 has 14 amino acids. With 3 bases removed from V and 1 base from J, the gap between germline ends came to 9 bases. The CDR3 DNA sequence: TGTGCCAGCAGTTTTGGACAGAAGAACACTGAAGCTTTCTTT. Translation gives CASSFGQKNTEAFF.

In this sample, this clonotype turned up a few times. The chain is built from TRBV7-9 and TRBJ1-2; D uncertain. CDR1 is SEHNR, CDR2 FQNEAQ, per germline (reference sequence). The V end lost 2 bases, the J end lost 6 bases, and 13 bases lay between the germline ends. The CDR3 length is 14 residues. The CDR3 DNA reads TGTGCCAGCAGCTTATTAGAAGGGTTGGATGGCTACACCTTC. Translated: CASSLLEGLDGYTF.

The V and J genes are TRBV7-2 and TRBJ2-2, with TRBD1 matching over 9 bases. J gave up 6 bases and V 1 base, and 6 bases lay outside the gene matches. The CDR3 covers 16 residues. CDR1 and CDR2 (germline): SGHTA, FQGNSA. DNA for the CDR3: TGTGCCAGCAGCTTAGTCGGGGACAGGGTGGCCGGGGAGCTGTTTTTT. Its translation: CASSLVGDRVAGELFF.

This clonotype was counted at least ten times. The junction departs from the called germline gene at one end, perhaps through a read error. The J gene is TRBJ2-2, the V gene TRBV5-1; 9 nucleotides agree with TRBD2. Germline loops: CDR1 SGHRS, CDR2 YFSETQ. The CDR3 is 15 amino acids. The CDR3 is CASSLTSGNTGELFF. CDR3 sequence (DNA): TGTGCCAGCAGCCTGACTAGCGGGAACACCGGGGAGCTGTTTTTT.

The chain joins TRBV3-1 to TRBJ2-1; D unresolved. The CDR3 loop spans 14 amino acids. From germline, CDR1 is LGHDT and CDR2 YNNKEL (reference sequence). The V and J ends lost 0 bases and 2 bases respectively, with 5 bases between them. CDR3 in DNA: TGTGCCAGCAGCCAAGATCCACCCTACAATGAGCAGTTCTTC. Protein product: CASSQDPPYNEQFF.

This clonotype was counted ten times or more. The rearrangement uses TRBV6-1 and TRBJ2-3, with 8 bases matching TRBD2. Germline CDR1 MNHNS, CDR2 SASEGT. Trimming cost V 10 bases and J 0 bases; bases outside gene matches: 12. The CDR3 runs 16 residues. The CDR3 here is CATSRRASGSTDTQYF. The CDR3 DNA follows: TGTGCCACCAGCAGAAGGGCTAGCGGGAGCACAGATACGCAGTATTTT.

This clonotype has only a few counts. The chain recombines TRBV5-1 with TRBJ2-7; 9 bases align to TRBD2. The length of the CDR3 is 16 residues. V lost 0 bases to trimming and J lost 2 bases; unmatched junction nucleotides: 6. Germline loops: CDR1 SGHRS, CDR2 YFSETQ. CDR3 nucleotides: TGCGCCAGCAGCTTGGCCGTGGCGGGAGGGACCTACGAGCAGTACTTC. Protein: CASSLAVAGGTYEQYF.

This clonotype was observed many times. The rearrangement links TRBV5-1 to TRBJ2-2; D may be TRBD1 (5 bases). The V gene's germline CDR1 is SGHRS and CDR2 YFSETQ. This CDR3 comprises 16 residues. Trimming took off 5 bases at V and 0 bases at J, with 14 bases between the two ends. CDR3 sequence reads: CASSPRTTSNTGELFF. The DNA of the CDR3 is TGCGCCAGCAGTCCGAGGACAACTTCGAACACCGGGGAGCTGTTTTTT.

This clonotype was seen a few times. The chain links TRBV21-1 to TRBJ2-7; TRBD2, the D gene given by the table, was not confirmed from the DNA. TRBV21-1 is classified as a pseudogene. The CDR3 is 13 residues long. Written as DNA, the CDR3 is TGTGCCAGCAGCAAGGGACTATGCGACGAGCAGTACTTC. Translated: CASSKGLCDEQYF.

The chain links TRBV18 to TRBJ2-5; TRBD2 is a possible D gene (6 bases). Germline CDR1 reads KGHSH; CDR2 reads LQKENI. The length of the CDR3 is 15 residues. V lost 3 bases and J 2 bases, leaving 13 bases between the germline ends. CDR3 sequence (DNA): TGTGCCAGCTCACCCACCCGGGACTCTCAAGAGACCCAGTACTTC. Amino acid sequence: CASSPTRDSQETQYF.

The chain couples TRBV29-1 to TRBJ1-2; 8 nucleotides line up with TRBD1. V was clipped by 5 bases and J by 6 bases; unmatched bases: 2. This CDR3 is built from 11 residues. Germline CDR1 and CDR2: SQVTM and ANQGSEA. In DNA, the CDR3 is TGCAGCGTTATGGACAGGGATGGCTACACCTTC. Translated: CSVMDRDGYTF.

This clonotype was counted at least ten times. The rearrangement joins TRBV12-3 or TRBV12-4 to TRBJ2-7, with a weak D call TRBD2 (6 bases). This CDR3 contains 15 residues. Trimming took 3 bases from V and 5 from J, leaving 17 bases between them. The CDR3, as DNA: TGTGCCAGCAGTTTGGAGCAGACGACTAGAAACGAGCAGTACTTC. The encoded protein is CASSLEQTTRNEQYF.

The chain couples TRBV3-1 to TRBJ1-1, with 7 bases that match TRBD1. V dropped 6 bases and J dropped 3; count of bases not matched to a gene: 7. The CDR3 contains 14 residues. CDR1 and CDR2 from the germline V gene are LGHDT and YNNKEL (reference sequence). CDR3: CASRPTGVYTEAFF. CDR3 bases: TGTGCCAGCAGACCCACAGGGGTCTACACTGAAGCTTTCTTT.

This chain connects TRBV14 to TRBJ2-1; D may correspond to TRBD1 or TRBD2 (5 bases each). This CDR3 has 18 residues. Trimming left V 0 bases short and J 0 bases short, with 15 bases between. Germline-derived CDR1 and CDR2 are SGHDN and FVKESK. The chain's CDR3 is CASSQDRGKLDSYNEQFF. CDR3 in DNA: TGTGCCAGCAGCCAAGATAGGGGTAAACTAGACTCCTACAATGAGCAGTTCTTC.

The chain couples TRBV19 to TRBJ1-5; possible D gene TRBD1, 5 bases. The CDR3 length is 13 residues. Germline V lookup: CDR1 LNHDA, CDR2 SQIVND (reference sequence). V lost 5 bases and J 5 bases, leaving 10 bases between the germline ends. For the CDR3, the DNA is TGTGCCAGTAGTTGGGGGTCGGATCAGCCCCAGCATTTT. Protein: CASSWGSDQPQHF.

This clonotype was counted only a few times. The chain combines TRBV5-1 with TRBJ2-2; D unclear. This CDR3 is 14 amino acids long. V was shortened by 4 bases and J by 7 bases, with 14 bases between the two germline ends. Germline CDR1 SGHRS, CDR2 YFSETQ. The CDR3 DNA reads TGCGCCAGCAGCCTCGGACCTCAGAACGGGGAGCTGTTTTTT. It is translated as CASSLGPQNGELFF.

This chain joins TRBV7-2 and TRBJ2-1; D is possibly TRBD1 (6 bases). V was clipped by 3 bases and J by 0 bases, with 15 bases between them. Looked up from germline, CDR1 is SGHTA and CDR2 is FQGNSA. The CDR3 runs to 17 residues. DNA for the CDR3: TGTGCCAGCAGCTTGAGCGAGGGGGTCTACTCCTACAATGAGCAGTTCTTC. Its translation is CASSLSEGVYSYNEQFF.

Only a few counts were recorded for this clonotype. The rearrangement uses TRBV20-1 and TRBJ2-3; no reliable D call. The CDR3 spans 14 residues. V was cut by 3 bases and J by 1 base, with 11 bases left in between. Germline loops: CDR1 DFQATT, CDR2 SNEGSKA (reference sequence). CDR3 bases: TGCAGTGCTAGTAACGGGTGGGGCACAGATACGCAGTATTTT. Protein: CSASNGWGTDTQYF.

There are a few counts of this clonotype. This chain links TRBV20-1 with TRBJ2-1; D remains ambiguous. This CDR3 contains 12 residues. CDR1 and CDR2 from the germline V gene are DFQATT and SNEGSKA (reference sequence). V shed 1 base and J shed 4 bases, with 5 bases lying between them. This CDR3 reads CSARGQYNEQFF. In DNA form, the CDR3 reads TGCAGTGCTAGAGGCCAGTACAATGAGCAGTTCTTC.

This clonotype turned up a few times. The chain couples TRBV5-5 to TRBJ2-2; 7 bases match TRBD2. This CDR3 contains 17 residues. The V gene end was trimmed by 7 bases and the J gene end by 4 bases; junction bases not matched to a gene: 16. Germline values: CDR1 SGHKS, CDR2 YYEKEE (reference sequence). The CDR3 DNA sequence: TGTGCCAGCTCTCCGGGAGAGGGAGGGCCGGGCACCGGGGAGCTGTTTTTT. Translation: CASSPGEGGPGTGELFF.

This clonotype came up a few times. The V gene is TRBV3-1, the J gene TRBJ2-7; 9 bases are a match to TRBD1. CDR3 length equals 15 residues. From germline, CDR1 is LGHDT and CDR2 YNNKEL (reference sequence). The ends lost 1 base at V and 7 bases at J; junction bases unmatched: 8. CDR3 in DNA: TGTGCCAGCAGCCAAGTTTTTGGACAGGGGCAGGAGCAGTACTTC. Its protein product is CASSQVFGQGQEQYF.

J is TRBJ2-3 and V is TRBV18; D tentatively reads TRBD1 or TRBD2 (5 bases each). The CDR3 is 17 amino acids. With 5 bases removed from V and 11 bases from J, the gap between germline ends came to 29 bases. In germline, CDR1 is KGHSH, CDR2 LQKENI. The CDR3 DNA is TGTGCCAGCTCAAACCGGGGCAGAACTACTTGGGCCCCGGTGCAGTATTTT. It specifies CASSNRGRTTWAPVQYF.

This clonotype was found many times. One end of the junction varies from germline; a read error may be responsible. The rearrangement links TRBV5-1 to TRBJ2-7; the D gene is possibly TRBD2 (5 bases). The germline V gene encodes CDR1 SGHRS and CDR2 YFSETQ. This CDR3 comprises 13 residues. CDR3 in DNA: TGTGCCAGCAGCTTAGATTCGGGATACGAGCAGTACTTC. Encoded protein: CASSLDSGYEQYF. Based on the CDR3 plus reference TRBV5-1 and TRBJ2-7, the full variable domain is KAGVTQTPRYLIKTRGQQVTLSCSPISGHRSVSWYQQTPGQGLQFLFEYFSETQRNKGNFPGRFSGRQFSNSRSEMNVSTLELGDSALYLCASSLDSGYEQYFGPGTRLTVT.

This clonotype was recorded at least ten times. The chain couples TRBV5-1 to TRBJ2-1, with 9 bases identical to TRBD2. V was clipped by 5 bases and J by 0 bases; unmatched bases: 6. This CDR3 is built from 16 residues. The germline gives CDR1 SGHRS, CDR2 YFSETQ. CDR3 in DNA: TGCGCCAGCAGGCCGACTAGCGGTAGCTCCTACAATGAGCAGTTCTTC. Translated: CASRPTSGSSYNEQFF.

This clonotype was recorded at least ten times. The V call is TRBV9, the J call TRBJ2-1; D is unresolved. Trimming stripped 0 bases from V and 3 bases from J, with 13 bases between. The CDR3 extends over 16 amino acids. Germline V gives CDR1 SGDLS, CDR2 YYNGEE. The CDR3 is CASSVVENPYYNEQFF. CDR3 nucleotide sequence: TGTGCCAGCAGCGTAGTTGAGAATCCGTACTACAATGAGCAGTTCTTC. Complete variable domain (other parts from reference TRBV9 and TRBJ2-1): DSGVTQTPKHLITATGQRVTLRCSPRSGDLSVYWYQQSLDQGLQFLIQYYNGEERAKGNILERFSAQQFPDLHSELNLSSLELGDSALYFCASSVVENPYYNEQFFGPGTRLTVL.

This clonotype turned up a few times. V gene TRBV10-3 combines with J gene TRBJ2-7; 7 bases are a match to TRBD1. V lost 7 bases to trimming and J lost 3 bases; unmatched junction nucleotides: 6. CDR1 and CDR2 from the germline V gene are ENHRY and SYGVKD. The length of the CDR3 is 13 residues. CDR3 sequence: CAITTGQDYEQYF. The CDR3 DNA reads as TGTGCCATCACTACCGGACAGGACTACGAGCAGTACTTC.

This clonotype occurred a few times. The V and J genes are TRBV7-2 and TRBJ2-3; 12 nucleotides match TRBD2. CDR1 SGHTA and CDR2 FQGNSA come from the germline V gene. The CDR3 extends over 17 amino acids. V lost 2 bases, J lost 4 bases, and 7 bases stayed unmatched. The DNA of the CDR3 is TGTGCCAGCAGCTTACGGCTAGCGGGAGGGGGTCCAGATACGCAGTATTTT. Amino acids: CASSLRLAGGGPDTQYF. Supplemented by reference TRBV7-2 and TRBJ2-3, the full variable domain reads GAGVSQSPSNKVTEKGKDVELRCDPISGHTALYWYRQSLGQGLEFLIYFQGNSAPDKSGLPSDRFSAERTGGSVSTLTIQRTQQEDSAVYLCASSLRLAGGGPDTQYFGPGTRLTVL.

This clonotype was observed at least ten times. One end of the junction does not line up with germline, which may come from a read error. In DNA, the CDR3 is TGTGCCAGCAGTCTCGGGGCTGAAGCTTTCTTT. Its translation: CASSLGAEAFF. The V gene is TRBV5-1, the J gene TRBJ1-1; D unclear. The length of the CDR3 is 11 residues. Germline assignment: CDR1 SGHRS and CDR2 YFSETQ.